What follows describes a single TCR beta chain. The data stem from a study of OX40 agonist ivuxolimab in advanced cancers. Study context: Each patient was given ivuxolimab into a vein every 2 weeks, at 0.01 to 10 mg/kg.

The CDR3 sequence is 14 residues long. V was pared by 1 base and J by 3 bases, with 9 bases between. Germline CDR1 MGHRA, CDR2 YSYEKL. Autoimmune disease history or systemic immunosuppression was exclusionary. TCRdb keeps only in-frame clones here, not all; method: immunoSEQ multiplex PCR. The repertoire consists of around 60,000 clones, with approximately 89% occurring once and the leading ten covering 15% to 20%. The chain combines TRBV4-1 with TRBJ2-5, with D possibly being TRBD2 (6 bases). The clonotype was recovered from an adult with an advanced solid tumor such as melanoma, head and neck, liver or kidney cancer. This sample comprised CD4+ or CD8+ T cells sorted from blood, obtained in a trial of the OX40 agonist ivuxolimab. Here the CDR3 DNA reads TGCGCCAGCAGCCAAGTGGGCGGGGAAGAGACCCAGTACTTC. Translation gives CASSQVGGEETQYF.